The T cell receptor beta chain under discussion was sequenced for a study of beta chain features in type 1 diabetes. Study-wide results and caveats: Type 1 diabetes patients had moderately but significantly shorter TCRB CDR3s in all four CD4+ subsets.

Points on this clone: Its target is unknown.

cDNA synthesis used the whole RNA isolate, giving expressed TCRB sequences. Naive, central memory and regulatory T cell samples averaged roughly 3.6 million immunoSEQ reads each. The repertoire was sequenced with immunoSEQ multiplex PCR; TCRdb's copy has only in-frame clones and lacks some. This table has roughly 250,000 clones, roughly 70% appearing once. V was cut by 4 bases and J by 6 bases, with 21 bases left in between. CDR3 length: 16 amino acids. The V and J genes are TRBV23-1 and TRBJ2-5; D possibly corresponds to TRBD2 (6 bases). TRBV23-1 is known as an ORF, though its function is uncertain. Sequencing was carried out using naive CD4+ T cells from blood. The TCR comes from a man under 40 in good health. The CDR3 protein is CASSPRGRERKKTQYF. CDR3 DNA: TGCGCCAGCAGTCCCCGGGGACGGGAGAGGAAAAAGACCCAGTACTTC.